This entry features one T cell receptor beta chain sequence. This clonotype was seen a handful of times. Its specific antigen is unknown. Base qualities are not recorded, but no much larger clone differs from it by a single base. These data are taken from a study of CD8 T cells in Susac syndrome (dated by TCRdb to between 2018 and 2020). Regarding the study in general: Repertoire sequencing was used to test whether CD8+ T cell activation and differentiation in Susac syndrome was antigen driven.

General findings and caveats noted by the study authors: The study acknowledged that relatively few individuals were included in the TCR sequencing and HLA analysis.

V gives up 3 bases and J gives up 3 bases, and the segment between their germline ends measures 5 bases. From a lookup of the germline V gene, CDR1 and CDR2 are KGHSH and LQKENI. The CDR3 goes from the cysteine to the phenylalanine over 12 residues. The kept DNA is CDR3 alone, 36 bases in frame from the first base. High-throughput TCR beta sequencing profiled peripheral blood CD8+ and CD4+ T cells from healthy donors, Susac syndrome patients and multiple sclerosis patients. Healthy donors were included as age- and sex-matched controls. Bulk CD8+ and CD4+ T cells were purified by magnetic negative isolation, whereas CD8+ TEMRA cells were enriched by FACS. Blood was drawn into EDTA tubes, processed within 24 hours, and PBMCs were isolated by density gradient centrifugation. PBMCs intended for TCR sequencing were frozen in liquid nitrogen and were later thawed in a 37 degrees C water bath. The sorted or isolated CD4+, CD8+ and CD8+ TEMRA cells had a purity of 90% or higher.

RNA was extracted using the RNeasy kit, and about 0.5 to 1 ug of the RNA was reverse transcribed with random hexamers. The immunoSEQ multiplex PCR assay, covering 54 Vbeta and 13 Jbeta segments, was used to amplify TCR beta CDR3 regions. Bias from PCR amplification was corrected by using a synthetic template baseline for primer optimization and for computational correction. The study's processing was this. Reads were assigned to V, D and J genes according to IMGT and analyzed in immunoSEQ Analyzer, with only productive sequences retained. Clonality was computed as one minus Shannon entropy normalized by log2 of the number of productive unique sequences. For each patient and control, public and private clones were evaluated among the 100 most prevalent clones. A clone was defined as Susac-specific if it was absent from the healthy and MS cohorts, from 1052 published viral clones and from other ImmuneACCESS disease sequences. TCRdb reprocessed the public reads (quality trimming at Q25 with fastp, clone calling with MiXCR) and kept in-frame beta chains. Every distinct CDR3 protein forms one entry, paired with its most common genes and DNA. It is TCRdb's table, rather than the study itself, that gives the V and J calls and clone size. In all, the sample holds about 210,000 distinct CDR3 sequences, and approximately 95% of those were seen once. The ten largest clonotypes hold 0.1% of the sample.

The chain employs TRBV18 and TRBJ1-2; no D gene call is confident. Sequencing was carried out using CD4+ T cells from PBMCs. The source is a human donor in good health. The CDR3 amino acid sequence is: CASSPNDYGYTF. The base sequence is TGTGCCAGCTCACCGAACGACTATGGCTACACCTTC.